This T cell receptor beta chain derives from a study of T-cell reconstitution after alpha-beta-depleted transplantation in children. A TCRbeta library incorporating unique molecular identifiers was prepared. TCRdb processed the PCR reads anew with MiXCR; each CDR3 protein has one entry. The sample records fewer than 550,000 distinct CDR3 sequences, about an eighth being singletons. In germline, CDR1 is DFQATT, CDR2 SNEGSKA (reference sequence). The CDR3 runs to 17 residues. V gave up 3 bases and J gave up 3 bases; unmatched junction bases: 11. This sequence was found in a female patient aged 2 to 10 who had a stem cell transplant for aplastic anemia, so the T cells may come from the graft donor. The chain employs TRBV20-1 and TRBJ2-3, with 11 bases that match TRBD2. The sample consisted of PBMCs, mostly from graft donor cells, taken 180 days after TCRalphabeta/CD19-depleted stem cell transplant. The CDR3 sequence is CSASTGTSGGFTDTQYF. Here the CDR3 DNA reads TGCAGTGCTAGTACCGGGACTAGCGGAGGATTTACAGATACGCAGTATTTT.